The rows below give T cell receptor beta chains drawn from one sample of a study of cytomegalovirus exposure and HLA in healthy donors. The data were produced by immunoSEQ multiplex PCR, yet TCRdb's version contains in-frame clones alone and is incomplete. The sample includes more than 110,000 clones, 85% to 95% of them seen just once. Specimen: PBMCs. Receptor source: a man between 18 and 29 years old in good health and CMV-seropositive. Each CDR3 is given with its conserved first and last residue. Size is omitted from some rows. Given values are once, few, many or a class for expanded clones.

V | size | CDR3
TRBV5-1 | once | CASSLGLAGGYNEQFF
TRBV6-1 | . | CASSEAAAGPSTDTQYF
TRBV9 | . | CASSVVGLAGVEQFF
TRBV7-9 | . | CASSLRDSFYYGYTF
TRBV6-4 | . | CASRVWGDNEQFF
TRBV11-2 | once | CASSFLPGQGGGETQYF
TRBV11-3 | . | CASSPGAGELFF
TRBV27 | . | CASSILSGRAPYEQYF
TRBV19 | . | CASKGTSGRIPYEQYF
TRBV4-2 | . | CASSRTGGPLNEQFF
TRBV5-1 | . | CASSLSTSGNEQFF
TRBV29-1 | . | CSVDGTGWETEAFF
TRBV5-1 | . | CASSLEQGRGLSTDTQYF
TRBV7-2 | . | CASSLDWTSGSLWYNEQFF
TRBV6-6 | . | CASSYGRGPYEQYF
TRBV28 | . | CASSSDRGQETQYF
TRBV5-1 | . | CASTLGGGYEQYF
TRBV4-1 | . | CASSQENGGYGYTF
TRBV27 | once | CASSLLSTHGSGDTQYF
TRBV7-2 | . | CASSRGGHDEQFF
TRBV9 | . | CASSVGGGNLLAGNEQFF
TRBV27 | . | CASSFSRGPNYGYTF
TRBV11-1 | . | CASSFGRGVAYNEQFF
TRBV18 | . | CASSPGQGRSEQYF
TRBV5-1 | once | CASSLEGAGFNYGYTF
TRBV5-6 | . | CASSGTPRVLGEQYF
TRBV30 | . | CAWSPAGGFEQYF
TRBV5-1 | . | CASSLGAGGITDTQYF
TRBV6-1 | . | CASSVDRWGTEAFF
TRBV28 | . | CASSYLEGEDYGYTF
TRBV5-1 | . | CASGTGATEAFF
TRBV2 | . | CASSEGGVAYNEQFF
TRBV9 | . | CASSITGVNTEAFF
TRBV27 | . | CASSSGQGQTQYF
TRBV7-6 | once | CASSPRQGPGNTIYF
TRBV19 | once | CASSSLFTSGDNEQFF
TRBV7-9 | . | CASSLTGIGELFF
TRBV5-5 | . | CASSGGLAEMSYEQYF
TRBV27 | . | CASSFPGTGKRLDTEAFF
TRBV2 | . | CASSVTGEAYNEQFF
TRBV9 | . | CASSPARTGDGTEAFF
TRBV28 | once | CASSSTSGSLLETQYF
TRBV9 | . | CASSTQGTKGPQPQHF
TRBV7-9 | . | CASSLVGDTDTQYF
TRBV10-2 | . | CASSPGQGLTQYF
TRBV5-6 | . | CASSLRGYEQYF